This TCR beta chain was captured by sequencing in a study of blood T cell repertoires in COVID-19. This CDR3 is 12 amino acids long. Germline CDR1 is LGHDT and CDR2 is YNNKEL (reference sequence). Trimming took off 2 bases at V and 7 bases at J, with 8 bases between the two ends. Generated by immunoSEQ multiplex PCR, the TCRdb table keeps only in-frame clones and is missing some. The top ten clones hold over 12% of a sample with tens of thousands of clones, more than 70% of them seen once. The chain combines TRBV3-1 (or the pseudogene TRBV3-2) with TRBJ1-2; no definite D call. This TCR was recovered from a human donor in a cohort sampled during active COVID-19. Sequencing input: peripheral blood. This CDR3 is CASSQRGVGYTF. CDR3 bases: TGTGCCAGCAGCCAAAGAGGAGTTGGCTACACCTTC.